The 21 T cell receptor beta chains presented below share a single source sample, sequenced in a study of blood T cell repertoires in COVID-19. Produced via immunoSEQ multiplex PCR; TCRdb's table is partial and in-frame only. The table shows approximately 240,000 clones, with about 80% occurring only once. The specimen sequenced was PBMCs or T cells enriched from blood (not recorded which). Receptor source: a woman aged 40 to 50 with acute COVID-19.

The V call is TRBV29-1, the J call TRBJ1-1; the D is unclear. This CDR3 is built from 13 residues. With 2 bases removed from V and 1 base from J, the gap between germline ends came to 8 bases. The germline gives CDR1 SQVTM, CDR2 ANQGSEA. CDR3 in DNA: TGCAGCGTTGAATGGGCAGCGAACACTGAAGCTTTCTTT. Translation gives CSVEWAANTEAFF.

The V gene is TRBV19, the J gene TRBJ2-2; TRBD2 agrees at 11 bases. The V segment lost 6 bases and the J segment 7 bases; nucleotides outside the gene matches: 7. This CDR3 region has 15 residues. The germline V gene has CDR1 LNHDA and CDR2 SQIVND (reference sequence). CDR3 DNA sequence: TGTGCCAGTAGCACTAGCGGGAGTCGATTCGGGGAGCTGTTTTTT. It is translated as CASSTSGSRFGELFF.

The gene calls are TRBV10-1 and TRBJ1-2, with TRBD1 matching over 7 bases. V was pared by 6 bases and J by 7 bases, with 8 bases of the junction left unmatched. This CDR3 has 13 amino acids. CDR1 WNHNN and CDR2 SYGVQD come from the germline V gene (reference sequence). The CDR3 nucleotides are TGCGCCAGCAGCTTGTGGGACAGAGGTGGCTACACCTTC. Protein sequence: CASSLWDRGGYTF.

This rearrangement joins TRBV3-1 (or the pseudogene TRBV3-2) to TRBJ2-7, with 8 bases fitting TRBD2. CDR1 and CDR2 (germline): LGHDT, YNNKEL (reference sequence). Trimming at V came to 3 bases and at J to 2 bases, leaving 9 bases not matched to a gene. This CDR3 is 16 amino acids long. The CDR3 sequence: CASSHTPGTRAYEQYF. CDR3 DNA: TGTGCCAGCAGCCACACACCCGGGACTAGAGCCTACGAGCAGTACTTC.

The rearrangement uses TRBV27 and TRBJ1-2, with 7 bases identical to TRBD1. The CDR3 is 15 amino acids. The junction had 2 bases not matched to a gene; V was cut back by 1 base and J by 0 bases. Germline V gene lookup returns CDR1 MNHEY and CDR2 SMNVEV (reference sequence). The CDR3 spells CASSLLGQSNYGYTF. In DNA form, the CDR3 reads TGTGCCAGCAGTTTATTGGGACAGTCTAACTATGGCTACACCTTC.

The chain has TRBV20-1 and TRBJ2-1, with 16 bases matching TRBD2. Germline values: CDR1 DFQATT, CDR2 SNEGSKA (reference sequence). The CDR3 totals 16 residues. The V segment lost 3 bases and the J segment 9 bases; nucleotides outside the gene matches: 8. As DNA, the CDR3 is TGCAGTGCTAGTTCTCCCGGGACTAGCGGGAGGGGTGAGCAGTTCTTC. Its translation: CSASSPGTSGRGEQFF.

Note on this clone: The sample contains more than one DNA sequence encoding this CDR3. V usage is TRBV7-9 and J usage is TRBJ1-4; 7 positions agree with TRBD1. Germline CDR1 is SEHNR and CDR2 is FQNEAQ (reference sequence). V shed 1 base, J shed 3 bases, and the junction held 2 bases outside the gene matches. The CDR3 is made up of 15 amino acids. The DNA for the CDR3 is TGTGCCAGCAGCTTAGATGGGACAGCTAATGAAAAACTGTTTTTT. It yields the protein CASSLDGTANEKLFF. The full variable domain, with the rest looked up from reference TRBV7-9 and TRBJ1-4, is DTGVSQNPRHKITKRGQNVTFRCDPISEHNRLYWYRQTLGQGPEFLTYFQNEAQLEKSRLLSDRFSAERPKGSFSTLEIQRTEQGDSAMYLCASSLDGTANEKLFFGSGTQLSVL.

The V call is TRBV2, the J call TRBJ2-2; tentatively, D is TRBD1 (6 bases). CDR3 length: 14 residues. Germline CDR1 and CDR2: SNHLY and FYNNEI. V was cut by 7 bases and J by 0 bases, with 9 bases left in between. The DNA of the CDR3 is TGTGCCAGCACGCGACAGGCGAACACCGGGGAGCTGTTTTTT. Protein product: CASTRQANTGELFF.

V and J are TRBV7-2 and TRBJ1-2; D may be TRBD1 (5 bases). The CDR3 extends over 13 amino acids. Germline CDR1 reads SGHTA; CDR2 reads FQGNSA. Between the trimmed V and J ends, which lost 1 base and 6 bases, there was a span of 9 bases. The CDR3 loop reads CASSLGGGNGYTF. The CDR3 DNA reads as TGTGCCAGCAGCTTAGGGGGGGGAAATGGCTACACCTTC.

This clone showed up just a few times. The chain carries TRBV4-1 and TRBJ2-1; D not resolved. V was clipped by 0 bases and J by 0 bases, with 9 bases between them. In germline, CDR1 is MGHRA, CDR2 YSYEKL. The CDR3 contains 16 residues. The CDR3 coding sequence is TGCGCCAGCAGCCAAGAACCACCACTCTCCTACAATGAGCAGTTCTTC. Translation gives CASSQEPPLSYNEQFF.

The genes are TRBV9 and TRBJ2-3; 10 nucleotides line up with TRBD1. Germline V gene data show CDR1 as SGDLS and CDR2 as YYNGEE. The CDR3 sequence is 16 residues long. Trimming at V came to 7 bases and at J to 1 base, leaving 9 bases not matched to a gene. As DNA, the CDR3 is TGTGCCAGCGGGACAGGGGTTGGAGGTGGCACAGATACGCAGTATTTT. Translated, it gives CASGTGVGGGTDTQYF.

There are a few counts of this clone. In DNA form, the CDR3 reads TGTGCCAGCAGCCAAGGAATTAATCGTGGAGACTATGGCTACACCTTC. This translates into CASSQGINRGDYGYTF. This chain joins TRBV14 and TRBJ1-2; D is unclear. Germline CDR1 is SGHDN and CDR2 is FVKESK. V was clipped by 1 base and J by 3 bases, with 15 bases between them. CDR3 size: 16 residues. Filled out from reference TRBV14 and TRBJ1-2, the complete variable domain reads EAGVTQFPSHSVIEKGQTVTLRCDPISGHDNLYWYRRVMGKEIKFLLHFVKESKQDESGMPNNRFLAERTGGTYSTLKVQPAELEDSGVYFCASSQGINRGDYGYTFGSGTRLTVV.

The gene calls are TRBV18 and TRBJ2-1, with unresolved D. This CDR3 is built from 14 residues. With 3 bases removed from V and 6 bases from J, the gap between germline ends came to 12 bases. Germline CDR1 is KGHSH and CDR2 is LQKENI. Here the CDR3 reads CASSPLAALNEQFF. For the CDR3, the DNA is TGTGCCAGCTCACCCCTCGCAGCGCTCAATGAGCAGTTCTTC. Based on the CDR3 plus reference TRBV18 and TRBJ2-1, the full variable domain is NAGVMQNPRHLVRRRGQEARLRCSPMKGHSHVYWYRQLPEEGLKFMVYLQKENIIDESGMPKERFSAEFPKEGPSILRIQQVVRGDSAAYFCASSPLAALNEQFFGPGTRLTVL.

The chain carries TRBV6-6 and TRBJ1-1, with 7 bases fitting TRBD1. With 7 bases clipped from V and 5 bases from J, the junction kept 10 bases outside the gene matches. The germline gives CDR1 MNHNY, CDR2 SVGAGI (reference sequence). The CDR3 totals 14 residues. The CDR3 loop reads CASNLQGPGTEAFF. The CDR3 DNA reads as TGTGCCAGCAACCTACAGGGGCCTGGAACTGAAGCTTTCTTT.

The V call is TRBV10-3, the J call TRBJ2-1; 8 bases line up with TRBD2. CDR1 and CDR2 (germline): ENHRY, SYGVKD. After removal of 2 bases from V and 6 bases from J, the junction contained 6 bases not matched to a gene. This CDR3 comprises 15 residues. This CDR3 reads CAISEQLAASNEQFF. The CDR3 DNA follows: TGTGCCATCAGTGAGCAACTAGCGGCAAGCAATGAGCAGTTCTTC.

This clone has only a few counts. V gene TRBV19 combines with J gene TRBJ2-7; perhaps TRBD2 as D (6 bases). Germline loops: CDR1 LNHDA, CDR2 SQIVND (reference sequence). The CDR3 covers 14 residues. The V gene lost 5 bases and the J gene lost 6 bases, with 17 bases spanning the gap. CDR3 residues: CASSPGRDYLEQYF. The CDR3 nucleotides are TGTGCCAGTAGTCCTGGGCGGGATTATCTCGAGCAGTACTTC.

V usage is TRBV30 and J usage is TRBJ2-3; 9 positions match TRBD1. The CDR3 sequence is 15 residues long. V was pared by 4 bases and J by 6 bases, with 11 bases of the junction left unmatched. The germline V gene has CDR1 GTSNPN and CDR2 SVGIG (reference sequence). The CDR3 sequence: CAWNFGQGQGDTQYF. CDR3 DNA sequence: TGTGCCTGGAACTTCGGACAGGGGCAGGGTGATACGCAGTATTTT.

Concerning this clone: Other DNA sequences from this sample encode an identical CDR3 as well. The chain joins TRBV7-9 to TRBJ2-5; no reliable D call. The CDR3 runs 14 residues. Between the trimmed V and J ends, which lost 0 bases and 1 base, there was a span of 6 bases. Germline V gene lookup returns CDR1 SEHNR and CDR2 FQNEAQ (reference sequence). CDR3 region: CASSLAPSQETQYF. The CDR3 nucleotides read TGTGCCAGCAGCTTAGCGCCCAGCCAAGAGACCCAGTACTTC.

This chain uses TRBV6-6 with TRBJ2-5; 9 bases agree with TRBD2. This CDR3 has 14 residues. Trimming cost V 6 bases and J 5 bases; bases outside gene matches: 7. Germline V CDR1 and CDR2: MNHNY, SVGAGI (reference sequence). CDR3 in amino acids: CASSRGGAEETQYF. In DNA form, the CDR3 reads TGTGCCAGCAGCCGCGGGGGGGCAGAGGAGACCCAGTACTTC.

About this clone itself: The sample contains more than one DNA sequence encoding this CDR3. This rearrangement joins TRBV2 to TRBJ2-5; 8 nucleotides line up with TRBD2. The germline CDR1 and CDR2 sequences are SNHLY and FYNNEI. This CDR3 has 15 amino acids. V lost 6 bases, J lost 4 bases, and 10 bases stayed unmatched. The DNA for the CDR3 is TGTGCCAGCAGCATACTGGCGGGAGGTGGAGAGACCCAGTACTTC. Its protein is CASSILAGGGETQYF.

The chain combines TRBV18 with TRBJ1-2; 7 positions match TRBD1. CDR1 and CDR2 (germline): KGHSH, LQKENI. With 3 bases clipped from V and 7 bases from J, the junction kept 8 bases outside the gene matches. The CDR3 is 14 amino acids. DNA of the CDR3: TGTGCCAGCTCACCTGAGAGACAGGGTCTTGGCTACACCTTC. It specifies CASSPERQGLGYTF. Looking up the rest from reference TRBV18 and TRBJ1-2 gives the full variable domain: NAGVMQNPRHLVRRRGQEARLRCSPMKGHSHVYWYRQLPEEGLKFMVYLQKENIIDESGMPKERFSAEFPKEGPSILRIQQVVRGDSAAYFCASSPERQGLGYTFGSGTRLTVV.